This T cell receptor (beta chain) is from a study of cytotoxic CD8 clonotypes in ibrutinib-treated CLL. Here immunoSEQ multiplex PCR was the method, and the copy in TCRdb shows in-frame clones only, minus some. The sample lists about 140,000 clones, about 72% occurring once. V was shortened by 3 bases and J by 8 bases, with 7 bases between the two germline ends. Germline assignment: CDR1 SGHTA and CDR2 FQGNSA. This CDR3 comprises 11 residues. This TCR was sampled from a human donor with chronic lymphocytic leukemia. The starting material was PBMCs, obtained after 12 months of ibrutinib treatment. The V and J genes are TRBV7-2 and TRBJ1-2; D call uncertain. CDR3 sequence reads: CASSLGWGYTF. The CDR3 DNA is TGTGCCAGCAGCTTGGGGTGGGGCTACACCTTC.